The clone carrying this T cell receptor beta chain was recorded only once. These data belong to a study of radiation and T cells in renal cell carcinoma. The treatment was: treatment-naive control, cytoreductive nephrectomy. The data were produced by immunoSEQ multiplex PCR, yet TCRdb's version contains in-frame clones alone and is incomplete. There are 20,000 to 25,000 clones in the sample; roughly 64% occur only once, and roughly 23% lies in the top ten. The source of this sequence is a man between 40 and 49 years old with renal cell carcinoma. The sequencing here drew on tumor tissue, taken from a patient whose treatment was nephrectomy without radiotherapy.

The DNA for the CDR3 is TGTGCCAGCCTGATAGACAGTGGCTCCTACGAGCAGTACGTC. This encodes CASLIDSGSYEQYV. This chain connects TRBV9 to TRBJ2-7; TRBD1 might be the D (5 bases). Germline CDR1 and CDR2: SGDLS and YYNGEE. The CDR3 is made up of 14 amino acids. Trimming stripped 7 bases from V and 0 bases from J, with 14 bases between.